The 13 T cell receptor beta chains listed next were all sequenced from one sample in a study of vaccination and CD4 T cells after COVID-19. The treatment: approximately nine-day PBMC culture with coronavirus spike peptide pools or control peptides (ViraFEST assay). These TCRs are of unknown antigen specificity. With the Oncomine TCR Beta short-read assay, DNA from cultured CD4+ T cells was sequenced. TCRdb re-called the PCR reads with MiXCR, one entry per CDR3 protein. This table has almost 15,000 distinct CDR3 sequences, about four fifths appearing once. Sequencing used CD4+ T cells from blood, cultured in vitro. The receptors were sampled from a human donor who had recovered from COVID-19.

The CDR3 region is CASIRQGVRETQYF. The CDR3 DNA sequence: TGTGCCAGCATCCGACAGGGAGTCCGAGAGACCCAGTACTTC. This chain joins TRBV6-1 and TRBJ2-5; TRBD1 agrees at 7 bases. This CDR3 has 14 residues. Looked up from germline, CDR1 is MNHNS and CDR2 is SASEGT. After removal of 7 bases from V and 4 bases from J, the junction contained 9 bases not matched to a gene.

The chain combines TRBV20-1 with TRBJ1-5; TRBD1 might be the D (5 bases). The CDR3 contains 13 residues. Germline values: CDR1 DFQATT, CDR2 SNEGSKA (reference sequence). Trimming stripped 0 bases from V and 11 bases from J, with 14 bases between. The CDR3 DNA sequence: TGCAGTGCTAGAGATACAAGTGAGGGGACCCAGCATTTT. Translating gives CSARDTSEGTQHF.

V gene TRBV19 combines with J gene TRBJ1-5, with 7 bases lining up with TRBD1. Unmatched junction bases numbered 12, after V lost 6 bases and J lost 4 bases. This CDR3 has 16 amino acids. CDR1 is LNHDA, CDR2 SQIVND, per germline (reference sequence). CDR3 amino acids: CASRNTGTAMNQPQHF. The CDR3 DNA follows: TGTGCCAGTAGGAATACCGGGACAGCGATGAATCAGCCCCAGCATTTT.

The rearrangement uses TRBV29-1 and TRBJ2-5; 10 bases agree with TRBD2. This CDR3 is 13 amino acids long. V shed 4 bases, J shed 5 bases, and the junction held 4 bases outside the gene matches. Germline-derived CDR1 and CDR2 are SQVTM and ANQGSEA. CDR3 coding DNA: TGCAGCGTTGCTCCTAGCGGGAGTGAGACCCAGTACTTC. This translates into CSVAPSGSETQYF.

The J gene is TRBJ2-1, the V gene TRBV28; D is tentatively TRBD1 or TRBD2 (7 bases each). The CDR3 is made up of 17 amino acids. Trimming removed 7 bases from V and 12 bases from J, with 31 bases in between. Germline V gene sequence: CDR1 MDHEN, CDR2 SYDVKM. Here the CDR3 reads CASTPPVGRGTSGGQFF. Written as DNA, the CDR3 is TGTGCCAGCACTCCTCCCGTTGGCAGGGGGACATCGGGGGGGCAGTTCTTC.

This chain uses TRBV6-1 with TRBJ2-7, with 9 bases aligning to TRBD2. J was trimmed by 0 bases and V by 6 bases; bases with no gene match: 6. This CDR3 comprises 15 residues. CDR1 and CDR2 (germline): MNHNS, SASEGT. The CDR3: CASSGRLAVSYEQYF. CDR3 DNA sequence: TGTGCCAGCAGCGGAAGACTAGCGGTCTCCTACGAGCAGTACTTC.

The rearrangement joins TRBV20-1 to TRBJ1-1; D may be TRBD1 (6 bases). The V end lost 4 bases, the J end lost 0 bases, and 9 bases lay between the germline ends. CDR1 and CDR2 from the germline V gene are DFQATT and SNEGSKA (reference sequence). The CDR3 consists of 13 residues. The CDR3: CSAKGGVNTEAFF. In nucleotides, the CDR3 is TGCAGTGCTAAAGGGGGAGTGAACACTGAAGCTTTCTTT.

This clonotype was counted between two and nine times. This rearrangement joins TRBV7-2 to TRBJ2-4; maybe TRBD1 (5 bases). Germline CDR1 and CDR2: SGHTA and FQGNSA. This CDR3 contains 15 residues. With 5 bases removed from V and 1 base from J, the gap between germline ends came to 12 bases. CDR3 in amino acids: CASSRTQGAKNIQYF. CDR3 DNA: TGTGCCAGCAGCCGCACCCAGGGTGCCAAAAACATTCAGTACTTC.

The CDR3 here is CASSTGPDGYGYTF. CDR3 DNA: TGTGCCAGCAGCACCGGGCCGGACGGCTATGGCTACACCTTC. The V call is TRBV7-6, the J call TRBJ1-2; D is uncertain. CDR3 length: 14 residues. The V gene lost 5 bases and the J gene lost 4 bases, with 14 bases spanning the gap. In germline, CDR1 is SGHVS, CDR2 FNYEAQ.

This clonotype was found a few times. V usage is TRBV20-1 and J usage is TRBJ1-5, with a weak D call TRBD1 (6 bases). V was shortened by 1 base and J by 3 bases, with 10 bases between the two germline ends. This CDR3 is 14 amino acids long. CDR1 DFQATT and CDR2 SNEGSKA come from the germline V gene (reference sequence). The DNA for the CDR3 is TGCAGTGCTAGAGGGGGGGCCCTCAATCAGCCCCAGCATTTT. Protein product: CSARGGALNQPQHF.

J is TRBJ2-6 and V is TRBV27; unclear D gene. V was trimmed by 4 bases and J by 2 bases, leaving 3 bases between them. The CDR3 sequence is 13 residues long. CDR1 MNHEY and CDR2 SMNVEV come from the germline V gene (reference sequence). CDR3 in amino acids: CASSSAGANVLTF. CDR3 coding DNA: TGTGCCAGCAGTTCCGCTGGGGCCAACGTCCTGACTTTC.

In this sample, this clonotype turned up once. The chain employs TRBV28 and TRBJ1-5, with 7 bases matching TRBD1. The CDR3 totals 15 residues. V was clipped by 6 bases and J by 3 bases; unmatched bases: 8. CDR1 MDHEN and CDR2 SYDVKM come from the germline V gene. CDR3 sequence reads: CASRPFDRDNQPQHF. CDR3 coding DNA: TGTGCCAGCAGACCGTTCGACAGGGACAATCAGCCCCAGCATTTT.

V and J are TRBV2 and TRBJ1-1, with 7 bases fitting TRBD1. The junction had 10 bases not matched to a gene; V was cut back by 8 bases and J by 4 bases. The CDR3 loop spans 14 amino acids. Germline CDR1 reads SNHLY; CDR2 reads FYNNEI. CDR3 region: CASAGTGVFTEAFF. The CDR3 DNA sequence: TGTGCCAGCGCTGGCACAGGGGTCTTCACTGAAGCTTTCTTT.